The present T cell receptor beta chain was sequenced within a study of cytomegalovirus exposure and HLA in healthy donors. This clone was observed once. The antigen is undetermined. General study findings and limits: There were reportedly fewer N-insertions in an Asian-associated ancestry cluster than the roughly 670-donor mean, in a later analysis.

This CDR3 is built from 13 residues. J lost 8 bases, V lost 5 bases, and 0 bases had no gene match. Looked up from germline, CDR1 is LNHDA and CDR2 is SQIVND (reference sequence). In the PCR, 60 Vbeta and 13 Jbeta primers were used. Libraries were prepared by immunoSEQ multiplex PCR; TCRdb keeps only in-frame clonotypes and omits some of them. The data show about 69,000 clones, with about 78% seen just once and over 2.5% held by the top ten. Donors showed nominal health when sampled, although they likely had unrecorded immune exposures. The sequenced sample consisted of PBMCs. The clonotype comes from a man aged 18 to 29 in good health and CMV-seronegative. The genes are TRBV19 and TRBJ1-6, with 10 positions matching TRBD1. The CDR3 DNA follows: TGTGCCAGTAGTGGACAGGGGGATTCACCCCTCCACTTT. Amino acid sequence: CASSGQGDSPLHF.